This TCR beta chain was sequenced for a study of cytomegalovirus exposure and HLA in healthy donors. Germline V gene sequence: CDR1 MNHEY, CDR2 SMNVEV (reference sequence). This CDR3 is 12 amino acids long. Trimming took 3 bases from V and 6 from J, leaving 9 bases between them. The PCR was carried out with 60 Vbeta primers and 13 Jbeta primers. The repertoire was sequenced with immunoSEQ multiplex PCR; TCRdb's copy has only in-frame clones and lacks some. The sample contains over 85,000 clones, 63% of which appear only once. The clonotype comes from a human donor in good health. J is TRBJ2-7 and V is TRBV27; D is possibly TRBD2 (6 bases). Sequencing was performed on PBMCs. This CDR3 is CASSFQGGEQYF. CDR3 nucleotide sequence: TGTGCCAGCAGTTTTCAGGGAGGCGAGCAGTACTTC.